Following are 14 T cell receptor beta chains from one sample sequenced in a study of cytomegalovirus exposure and HLA in healthy donors. The PCR ran on 60 Vbeta and 13 Jbeta primers. The assay was immunoSEQ multiplex PCR, and TCRdb's table has in-frame clones only and misses some. The table has about 190,000 clones, more than 75% seen once. Sequencing was performed on PBMCs. All receptors derive from a woman between 18 and 29 years old in good health and CMV-seronegative.

The genes are TRBV10-1 and TRBJ2-2; TRBD1 aligns across 9 bases. The germline V gene has CDR1 WNHNN and CDR2 SYGVQD (reference sequence). This CDR3 spans 14 amino acids. The V segment lost 2 bases and the J segment 7 bases; nucleotides outside the gene matches: 2. The CDR3 DNA follows: TGCGCCAGCAGTGAGACAGGGGGCGACGGGGAGCTGTTTTTT. Translating gives CASSETGGDGELFF.

The gene calls are TRBV18 and TRBJ1-1, with D perhaps matching TRBD1 (5 bases). The CDR3 sequence is 15 residues long. Trimming took off 8 bases at V and 1 base at J, with 17 bases between the two ends. Germline V gives CDR1 KGHSH, CDR2 LQKENI. The CDR3 DNA follows: TGTGCCAGCAAAGACAGCATCCTTGAGAACACTGAAGCTTTCTTT. Encoded protein: CASKDSILENTEAFF.

This clone occurred once. V usage is TRBV7-2 and J usage is TRBJ1-1, with 7 bases matching TRBD1. Trimming cost V 5 bases and J 4 bases; bases outside gene matches: 10. The CDR3 is 15 residues long. The germline V gene has CDR1 SGHTA and CDR2 FQGNSA. The CDR3 sequence: CASSLRDSAITEAFF. CDR3 DNA sequence: TGTGCCAGCAGCCTGCGGGACAGTGCTATCACTGAAGCTTTCTTT.

This clone has a single count. The V gene is TRBV30, the J gene TRBJ2-2, with TRBD1 matching 11 bases. CDR3 length: 12 amino acids. Trimming at V came to 8 bases and at J to 5 bases, leaving 1 base not matched to a gene. Per the germline V gene, CDR1 is GTSNPN and CDR2 is SVGIG (reference sequence). CDR3 sequence (DNA): TGTGCCCGGGACAGGGGGACCGGGGAGCTGTTTTTT. It codes for CARDRGTGELFF. The variable domain in full, completed from reference TRBV30 and TRBJ2-2, reads SQTIHQWPATLVQPVGSPLSLECTVEGTSNPNLYWYRQAAGRGLQLLFYSVGIGQISSEVPQNLSASRPQDRQFILSSKKLLLSDSGFYLCARDRGTGELFFGEGSRLTVL.

For this clone: The junction departs from germline at one end; a sequencing error may be responsible. This chain joins TRBV7-8 and TRBJ1-2; D unclear. The CDR3 covers 14 residues. Looked up from germline, CDR1 is SGHVS and CDR2 is FQNEAQ. CDR3 amino acids: CASSLDASFRGYAF. CDR3 DNA: TGTGCCAGCAGCTTAGATGCCTCCTTCAGAGGCTACGCCTTC.

V usage is TRBV11-2 and J usage is TRBJ2-2; D gene ambiguous. V gave up 4 bases and J gave up 6 bases, with 18 bases separating them. CDR3 length equals 16 residues. Germline V gene data show CDR1 as SGHAT and CDR2 as FQNNGV. The CDR3 region is CASSSLRRHRPGELFF. The DNA for the CDR3 is TGTGCCAGCAGCTCACTTCGCAGACACCGGCCCGGGGAGCTGTTTTTT.

The J gene is TRBJ2-7, the V gene TRBV7-2; TRBD1 aligns across 11 bases. The CDR3 consists of 16 residues. In germline, CDR1 is SGHTA, CDR2 FQGNSA. J lost 6 bases, V lost 5 bases, and 12 bases had no gene match. The CDR3 DNA reads TGTGCCAGCAGCCTCAACGCCGGGACAGGGGGGGTCGAGCAGTACTTC. The encoded protein is CASSLNAGTGGVEQYF.

The chain carries TRBV5-1 and TRBJ2-7; 7 nucleotides align to TRBD1. The CDR3 contains 15 residues. After removal of 0 bases from V and 2 bases from J, the junction contained 5 bases not matched to a gene. Germline V CDR1 and CDR2: SGHRS, YFSETQ. CDR3 nucleotides: TGCGCCAGCAGCTTGGACGGACAGGATACCTACGAGCAGTACTTC. It is translated as CASSLDGQDTYEQYF.

This clone has more than one count but fewer than ten. This chain connects TRBV2 to TRBJ2-7, with D possibly matching TRBD1 (5 bases). Germline CDR1 reads SNHLY; CDR2 reads FYNNEI. This CDR3 has 12 amino acids. Trimming took off 8 bases at V and 0 bases at J, with 8 bases between the two ends. The CDR3: CASRQRSYEQYF. CDR3 DNA sequence: TGTGCCAGCCGACAGCGCTCCTACGAGCAGTACTTC.

This chain joins TRBV30 and TRBJ2-1; 7 bases fit TRBD2. The germline CDR1 and CDR2 sequences are GTSNPN and SVGIG (reference sequence). With 1 base clipped from V and 5 bases from J, the junction kept 8 bases outside the gene matches. The CDR3 sequence is 15 residues long. The DNA of the CDR3 is TGTGCCTGGAGTGGCGGACTAGTCACGAACAATGAGCAGTTCTTC. It yields the protein CAWSGGLVTNNEQFF.

V gene TRBV15 combines with J gene TRBJ2-7; 11 bases fit TRBD2. Germline CDR1 is LNHNV and CDR2 is YYDKDF (reference sequence). The CDR3 has 13 residues. V trimming: 3 bases; J trimming: 7 bases; junction bases outside the gene matches: 2. In nucleotides, the CDR3 is TGTGCCACCAGCAGGACTAGCGGGAATGAGCAGTACTTC. As protein: CATSRTSGNEQYF.

There are a few counts of this clone. The chain carries TRBV6-5 and TRBJ1-1, with no clear D. The length of the CDR3 is 13 residues. Trimming cost V 6 bases and J 3 bases, with 11 bases left between them. Germline CDR1 reads MNHEY; CDR2 reads SVGAGI. The CDR3 DNA reads as TGTGCCAGCAGGCTTGAGACATACACTGAAGCTTTCTTT. It specifies CASRLETYTEAFF.

The rearrangement uses TRBV4-1 and TRBJ1-1; D gene unclear. The CDR3 extends over 12 amino acids. V lost 0 bases and J 8 bases, leaving 7 bases between the germline ends. Germline V gene sequence: CDR1 MGHRA, CDR2 YSYEKL. CDR3 region: CASSQDLGEAFF. The CDR3 DNA is TGCGCCAGCAGCCAAGATTTGGGCGAAGCTTTCTTT.

The genes are TRBV5-1 and TRBJ1-1; 10 bases are a match to TRBD1. The germline gives CDR1 SGHRS, CDR2 YFSETQ. The trim removed 4 bases at V and 1 base at J, leaving 4 bases unmatched. The CDR3 is 15 residues long. The CDR3 is CASSTGDRGNTEAFF. The CDR3 nucleotides read TGCGCCAGCAGCACGGGGGACAGGGGGAACACTGAAGCTTTCTTT.